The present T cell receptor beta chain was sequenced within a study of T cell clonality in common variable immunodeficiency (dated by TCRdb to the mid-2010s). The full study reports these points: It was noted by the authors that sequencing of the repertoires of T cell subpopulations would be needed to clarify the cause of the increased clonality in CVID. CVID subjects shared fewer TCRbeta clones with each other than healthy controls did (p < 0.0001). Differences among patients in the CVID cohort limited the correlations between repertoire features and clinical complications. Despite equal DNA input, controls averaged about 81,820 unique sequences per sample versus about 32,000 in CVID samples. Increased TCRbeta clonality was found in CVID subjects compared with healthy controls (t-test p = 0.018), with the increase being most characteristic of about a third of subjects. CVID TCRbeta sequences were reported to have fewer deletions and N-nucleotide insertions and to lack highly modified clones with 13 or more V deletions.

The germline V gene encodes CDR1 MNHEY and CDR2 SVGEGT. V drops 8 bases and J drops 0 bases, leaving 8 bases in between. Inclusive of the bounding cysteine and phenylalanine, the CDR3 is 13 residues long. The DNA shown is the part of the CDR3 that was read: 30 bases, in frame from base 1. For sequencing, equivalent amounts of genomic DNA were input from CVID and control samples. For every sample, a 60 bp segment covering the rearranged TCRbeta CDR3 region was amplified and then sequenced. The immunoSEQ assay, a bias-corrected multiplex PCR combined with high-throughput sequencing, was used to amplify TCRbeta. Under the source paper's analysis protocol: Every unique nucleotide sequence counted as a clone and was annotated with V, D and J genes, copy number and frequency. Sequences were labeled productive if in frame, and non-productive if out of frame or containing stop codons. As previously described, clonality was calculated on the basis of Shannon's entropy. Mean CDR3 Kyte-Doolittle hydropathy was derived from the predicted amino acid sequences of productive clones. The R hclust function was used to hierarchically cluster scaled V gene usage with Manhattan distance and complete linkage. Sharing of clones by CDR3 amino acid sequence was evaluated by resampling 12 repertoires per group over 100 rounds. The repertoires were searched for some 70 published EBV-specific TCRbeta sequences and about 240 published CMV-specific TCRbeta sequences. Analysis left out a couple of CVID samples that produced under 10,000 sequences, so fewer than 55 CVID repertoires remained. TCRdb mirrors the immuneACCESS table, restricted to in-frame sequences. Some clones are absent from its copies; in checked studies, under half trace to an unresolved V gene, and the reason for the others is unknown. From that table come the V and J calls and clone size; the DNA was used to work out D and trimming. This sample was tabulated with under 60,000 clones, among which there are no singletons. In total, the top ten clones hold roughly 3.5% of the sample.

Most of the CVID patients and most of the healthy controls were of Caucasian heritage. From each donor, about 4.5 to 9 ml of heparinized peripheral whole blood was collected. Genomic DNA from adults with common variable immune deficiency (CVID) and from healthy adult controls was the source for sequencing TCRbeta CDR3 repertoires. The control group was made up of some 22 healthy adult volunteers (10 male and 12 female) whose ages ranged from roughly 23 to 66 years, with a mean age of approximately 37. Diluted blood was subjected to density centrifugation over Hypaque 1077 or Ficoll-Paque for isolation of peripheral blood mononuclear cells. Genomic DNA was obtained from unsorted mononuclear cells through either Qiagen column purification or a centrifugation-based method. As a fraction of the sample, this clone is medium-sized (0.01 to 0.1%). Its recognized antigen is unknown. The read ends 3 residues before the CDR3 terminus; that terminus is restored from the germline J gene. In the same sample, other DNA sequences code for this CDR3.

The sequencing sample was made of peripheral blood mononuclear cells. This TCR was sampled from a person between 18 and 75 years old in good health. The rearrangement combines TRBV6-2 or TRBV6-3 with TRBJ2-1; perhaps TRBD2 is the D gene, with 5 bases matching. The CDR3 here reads CASSTSSYNEQFF. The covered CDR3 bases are TGTGCCAGCTCAACTAGCTCCTACAATGAG.